Listed below are T cell receptor beta chains from one sample, sequenced in a study of blood T cell repertoires in COVID-19. Assay used: immunoSEQ multiplex PCR; TCRdb lists only in-frame clones, some missing. The profile shows tens of thousands of clones, around 81% of them singletons. Input material: peripheral blood. The receptor set was obtained from a woman between 70 and 85 years old with acute or convalescent COVID-19. Each CDR3 is given with its conserved first and last residue. Each record gives: J gene, V gene, CDR3 protein.

J gene: TRBJ1-5; V gene: TRBV2; CDR3 protein: CASSDRGQGLQPQHF
J gene: TRBJ2-7; V gene: TRBV5-1; CDR3 protein: CASSLAGGQGYEQYF
J gene: TRBJ2-1; V gene: TRBV4-2; CDR3 protein: CASSQAVGTSGYNEQFF
J gene: TRBJ1-5; V gene: TRBV12-5; CDR3 protein: CASGLVVGGNQPQHF
J gene: TRBJ2-5; V gene: TRBV5-4; CDR3 protein: CASSSDNYQETQYF
J gene: TRBJ2-7; V gene: TRBV5-1; CDR3 protein: CASNLGGVGSGEQYF
J gene: TRBJ1-2; V gene: TRBV27; CDR3 protein: CASSFNPGTIYGYTF
J gene: TRBJ2-7; V gene: TRBV18; CDR3 protein: CASSPPMAGVTYEQYF
J gene: TRBJ1-6; V gene: TRBV19; CDR3 protein: CASSAPGVNSPLHF
J gene: TRBJ1-2; V gene: TRBV9; CDR3 protein: CASSAGSSNYGYTF
J gene: TRBJ2-3; V gene: TRBV27; CDR3 protein: CASARRGLAGDTQYF
J gene: TRBJ1-2; V gene: TRBV6-5; CDR3 protein: CASGGTGYGYTF
J gene: TRBJ1-2; V gene: TRBV2; CDR3 protein: CASSREAYGYTF
J gene: TRBJ1-3; V gene: TRBV12-2; CDR3 protein: CASRITRDRDSGNTIYF
J gene: TRBJ2-2; V gene: TRBV11-2; CDR3 protein: CASSAKTFLGELFF
J gene: TRBJ1-1; V gene: TRBV5-6; CDR3 protein: CASIMNTEAFF
J gene: TRBJ2-7; V gene: TRBV7-9; CDR3 protein: CASSETSDHYEQYF
J gene: TRBJ1-1; V gene: TRBV6-6; CDR3 protein: CASSYPGVQDTEAFF
J gene: TRBJ2-1; V gene: TRBV28; CDR3 protein: CASSFNSYNEQFF
J gene: TRBJ1-2; V gene: TRBV5-1; CDR3 protein: CASSLGPTDGREGGYTF
J gene: TRBJ1-1; V gene: TRBV7-9; CDR3 protein: CASSASNKAFF
J gene: TRBJ1-3; V gene: TRBV18; CDR3 protein: CASSPTETGNTIYF
J gene: TRBJ2-1; V gene: TRBV5-1; CDR3 protein: CASSLVSGSSYNEQFF
J gene: TRBJ2-3; V gene: TRBV6-5; CDR3 protein: CASSYSRGAFTDTQYF
J gene: TRBJ2-1; V gene: TRBV30; CDR3 protein: CAWSGRAYNEQFF
J gene: TRBJ2-1; V gene: TRBV7-9; CDR3 protein: CASSPRDRLNEQFF
J gene: TRBJ2-7; V gene: TRBV29-1; CDR3 protein: CSGGAGPYEQYF
J gene: TRBJ1-6; V gene: TRBV9; CDR3 protein: CASSARGQEPSLHF
J gene: TRBJ1-2; V gene: TRBV28; CDR3 protein: CASSLWPEGYTF
J gene: TRBJ2-1; V gene: TRBV5-1; CDR3 protein: CASSTTSGINNEQFF
J gene: TRBJ1-1; V gene: TRBV9; CDR3 protein: CATSRGGSDTEAFF
J gene: TRBJ1-5; V gene: TRBV27; CDR3 protein: CASSIWPTQPQHF
J gene: TRBJ1-4; V gene: TRBV25-1; CDR3 protein: CASRQGAGEKLFF
J gene: TRBJ2-2; V gene: TRBV14; CDR3 protein: CASSQKRVNTGELFF
J gene: TRBJ1-1; V gene: TRBV12-3/TRBV12-4; CDR3 protein: CASSYYTEAFF
J gene: TRBJ2-7; V gene: TRBV7-9; CDR3 protein: CASSFRPGGQYEQYF
J gene: TRBJ1-1; V gene: TRBV7-9; CDR3 protein: CASTLGDMTGGAFF
J gene: TRBJ2-4; V gene: TRBV29-1; CDR3 protein: CSVRDRGRGAGKNIQYF
J gene: TRBJ2-5; V gene: TRBV11-2; CDR3 protein: CASSLRLAGGDKTQYF
J gene: TRBJ1-2; V gene: TRBV2; CDR3 protein: CASSGQGRGYTF
J gene: TRBJ2-3; V gene: TRBV12-5; CDR3 protein: CASGFSGSTDTQYF
J gene: TRBJ2-1; V gene: TRBV10-3; CDR3 protein: CAISNGLAGLREQFF
J gene: TRBJ2-3; V gene: TRBV11-3; CDR3 protein: CASSLGGFTDTQYF
J gene: TRBJ1-6; V gene: TRBV14; CDR3 protein: CASSRGDSPLHF
J gene: TRBJ1-1; V gene: TRBV5-1; CDR3 protein: CASSLQTGGLNTEAFF